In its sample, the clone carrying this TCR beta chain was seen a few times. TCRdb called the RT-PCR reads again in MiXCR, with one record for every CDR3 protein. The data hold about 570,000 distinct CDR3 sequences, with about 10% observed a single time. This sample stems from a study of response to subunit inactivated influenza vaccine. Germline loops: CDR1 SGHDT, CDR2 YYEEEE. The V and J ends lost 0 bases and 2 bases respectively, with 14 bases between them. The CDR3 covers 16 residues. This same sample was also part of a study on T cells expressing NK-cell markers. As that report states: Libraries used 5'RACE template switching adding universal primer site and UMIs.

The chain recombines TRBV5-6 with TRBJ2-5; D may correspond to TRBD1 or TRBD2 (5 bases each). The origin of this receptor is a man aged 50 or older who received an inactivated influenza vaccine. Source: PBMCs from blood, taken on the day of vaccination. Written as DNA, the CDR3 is TGTGCCAGCAGCTTGGAGGGCTGGGGGAATCAAGAGACCCAGTACTTC. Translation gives CASSLEGWGNQETQYF.